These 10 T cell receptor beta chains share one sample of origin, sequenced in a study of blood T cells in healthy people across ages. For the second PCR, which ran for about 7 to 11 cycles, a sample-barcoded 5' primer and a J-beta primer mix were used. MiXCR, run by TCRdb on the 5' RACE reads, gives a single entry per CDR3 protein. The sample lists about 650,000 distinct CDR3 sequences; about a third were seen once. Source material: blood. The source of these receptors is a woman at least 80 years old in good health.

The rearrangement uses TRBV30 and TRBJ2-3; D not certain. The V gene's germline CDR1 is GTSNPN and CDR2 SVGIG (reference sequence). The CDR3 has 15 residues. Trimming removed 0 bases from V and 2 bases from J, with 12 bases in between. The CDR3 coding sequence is TGTGCCTGGAGTGTACGGGTAGCTACCACAGATACGCAGTATTTT. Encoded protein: CAWSVRVATTDTQYF. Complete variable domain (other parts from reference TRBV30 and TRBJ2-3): SQTIHQWPATLVQPVGSPLSLECTVEGTSNPNLYWYRQAAGRGLQLLFYSVGIGQISSEVPQNLSASRPQDRQFILSSKKLLLSDSGFYLCAWSVRVATTDTQYFGPGTRLTVL.

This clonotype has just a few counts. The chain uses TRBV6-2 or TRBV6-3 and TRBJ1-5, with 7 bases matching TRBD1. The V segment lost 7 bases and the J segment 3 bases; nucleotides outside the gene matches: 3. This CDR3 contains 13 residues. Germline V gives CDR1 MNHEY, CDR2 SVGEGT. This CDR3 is CASKDRYNQPQHF. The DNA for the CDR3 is TGTGCCAGCAAGGACAGGTACAATCAGCCCCAGCATTTT.

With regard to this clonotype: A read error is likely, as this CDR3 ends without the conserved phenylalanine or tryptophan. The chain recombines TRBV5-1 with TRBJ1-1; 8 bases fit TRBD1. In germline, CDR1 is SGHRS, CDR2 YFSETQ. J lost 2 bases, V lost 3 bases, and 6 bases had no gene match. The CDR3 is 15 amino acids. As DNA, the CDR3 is TGCGCCAGCAGCTGGGAGACAGGGGCCAACACTGAAGCTTTCTCT. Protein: CASSWETGANTEAFS.

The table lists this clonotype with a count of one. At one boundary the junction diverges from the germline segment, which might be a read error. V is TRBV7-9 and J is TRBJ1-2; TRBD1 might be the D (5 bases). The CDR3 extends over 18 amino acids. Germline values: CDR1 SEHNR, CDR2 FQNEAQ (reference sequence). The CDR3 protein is CASSLYPWGIIRNYDYTF. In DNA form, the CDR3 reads TGTGCCAGCAGCTTATACCCATGGGGGATCATCCGAAACTATGACTACACCTTC.

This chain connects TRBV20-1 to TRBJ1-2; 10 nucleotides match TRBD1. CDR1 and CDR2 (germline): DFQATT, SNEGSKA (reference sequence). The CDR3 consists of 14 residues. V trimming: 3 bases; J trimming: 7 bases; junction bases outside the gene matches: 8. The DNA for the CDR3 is TGCAGTGCTAGTGTAGGGACAGGGGCTATTGGCTACACCTTC. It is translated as CSASVGTGAIGYTF.

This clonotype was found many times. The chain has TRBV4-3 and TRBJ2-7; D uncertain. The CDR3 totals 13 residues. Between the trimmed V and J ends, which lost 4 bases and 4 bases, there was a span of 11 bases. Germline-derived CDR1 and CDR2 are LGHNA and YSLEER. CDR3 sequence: CASSPGRVYEQYF. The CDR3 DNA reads TGCGCCAGCAGCCCCGGCCGGGTATACGAGCAGTACTTC.

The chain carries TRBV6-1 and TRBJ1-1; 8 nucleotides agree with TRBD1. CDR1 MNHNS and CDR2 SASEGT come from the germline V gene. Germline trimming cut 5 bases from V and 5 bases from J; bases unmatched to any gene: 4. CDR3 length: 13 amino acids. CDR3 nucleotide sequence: TGTGCCAGCAGTCCGGACAGGGTAACTGAAGCTTTCTTT. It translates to CASSPDRVTEAFF.

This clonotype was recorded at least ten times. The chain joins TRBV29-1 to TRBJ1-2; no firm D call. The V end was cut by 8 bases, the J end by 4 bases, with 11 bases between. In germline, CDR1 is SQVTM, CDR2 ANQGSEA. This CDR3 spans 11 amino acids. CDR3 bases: TGCAGCTCTAAGGCTAGCTATGGCTACACCTTC. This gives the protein CSSKASYGYTF.

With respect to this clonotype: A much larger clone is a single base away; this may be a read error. For the CDR3, the DNA is TGCAGTGCTAGATACAACAGCTTCACGAGGGTTAACTATGGCTACACCTTC. Protein product: CSARYNSFTRVNYGYTF. This chain connects TRBV20-1 to TRBJ1-2; D is unclear. Trimming stripped 2 bases from V and 1 base from J, with 20 bases between. The CDR3 sequence is 17 residues long. From germline, CDR1 is DFQATT and CDR2 SNEGSKA (reference sequence).

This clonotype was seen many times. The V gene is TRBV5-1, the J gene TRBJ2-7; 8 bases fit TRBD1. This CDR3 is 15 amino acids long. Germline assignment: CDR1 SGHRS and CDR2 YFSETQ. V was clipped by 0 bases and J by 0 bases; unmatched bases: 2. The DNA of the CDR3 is TGCGCCAGCAGCTTGGGGGACAGGAGCTCCTACGAGCAGTACTTC. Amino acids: CASSLGDRSSYEQYF.